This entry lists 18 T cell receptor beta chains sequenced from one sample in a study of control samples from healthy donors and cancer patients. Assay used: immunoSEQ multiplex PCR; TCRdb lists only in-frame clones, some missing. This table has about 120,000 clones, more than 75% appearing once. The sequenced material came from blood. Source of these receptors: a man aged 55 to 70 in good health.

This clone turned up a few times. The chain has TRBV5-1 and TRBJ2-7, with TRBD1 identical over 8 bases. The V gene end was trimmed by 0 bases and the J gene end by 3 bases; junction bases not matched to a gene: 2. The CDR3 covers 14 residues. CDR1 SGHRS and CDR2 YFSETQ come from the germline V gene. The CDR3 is CASSLDRGVYEQYF. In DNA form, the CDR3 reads TGCGCCAGCAGCTTGGACAGGGGGGTCTACGAGCAGTACTTC.

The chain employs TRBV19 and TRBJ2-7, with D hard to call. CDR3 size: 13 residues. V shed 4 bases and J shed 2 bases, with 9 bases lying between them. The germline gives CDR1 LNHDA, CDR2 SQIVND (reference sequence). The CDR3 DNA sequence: TGTGCCAGTAGTAGGGTCGGAGCCTACGAGCAGTACTTC. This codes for CASSRVGAYEQYF.

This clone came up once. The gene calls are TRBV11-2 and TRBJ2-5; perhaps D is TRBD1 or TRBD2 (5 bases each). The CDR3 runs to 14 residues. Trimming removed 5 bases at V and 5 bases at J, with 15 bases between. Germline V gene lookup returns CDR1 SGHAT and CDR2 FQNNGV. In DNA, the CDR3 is TGTGCCAGCAGCCGGGGACGAACGGCGGAGACCCAGTACTTC. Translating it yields CASSRGRTAETQYF.

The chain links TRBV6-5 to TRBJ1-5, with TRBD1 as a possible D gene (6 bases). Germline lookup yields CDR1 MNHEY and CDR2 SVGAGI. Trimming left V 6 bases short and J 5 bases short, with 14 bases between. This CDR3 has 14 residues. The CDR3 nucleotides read TGTGCCAGCAGGCGAATGGACAGCGATCAGCCCCAGCATTTT. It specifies CASRRMDSDQPQHF.

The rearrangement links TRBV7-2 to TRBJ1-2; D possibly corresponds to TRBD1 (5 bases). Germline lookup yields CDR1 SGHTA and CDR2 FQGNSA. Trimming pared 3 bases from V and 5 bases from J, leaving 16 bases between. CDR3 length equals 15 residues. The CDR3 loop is CASSFGTELGYGYTF. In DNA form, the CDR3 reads TGTGCCAGCAGCTTCGGGACGGAATTAGGATATGGCTACACCTTC.

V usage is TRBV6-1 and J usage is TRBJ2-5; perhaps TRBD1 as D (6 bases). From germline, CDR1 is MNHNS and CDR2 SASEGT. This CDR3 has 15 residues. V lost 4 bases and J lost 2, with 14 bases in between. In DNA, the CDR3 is TGTGCCAGCAGTGCAGCCGGGACACATCAAGAGACCCAGTACTTC. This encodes CASSAAGTHQETQYF.

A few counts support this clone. This CDR3 is CASSQGYRGFLSGANVLTF. CDR3 DNA: TGCGCCAGCAGTCAAGGGTACAGGGGATTTTTATCTGGGGCCAACGTCCTGACTTTC. V and J are TRBV23-1 and TRBJ2-6; 7 bases fit TRBD1. TRBV23-1 is sorted into the ORF group, with uncertain function. V lost 2 bases to trimming and J lost 1 base; unmatched junction nucleotides: 11. The CDR3 spans 19 residues.

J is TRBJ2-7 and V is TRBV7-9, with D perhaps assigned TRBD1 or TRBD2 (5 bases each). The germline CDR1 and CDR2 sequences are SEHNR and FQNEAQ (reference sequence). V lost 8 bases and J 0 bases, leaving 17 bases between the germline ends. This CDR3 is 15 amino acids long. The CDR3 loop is CASSRDRISSYEQYF. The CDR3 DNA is TGTGCCAGCTCGAGGGACCGTATTAGCTCCTACGAGCAGTACTTC. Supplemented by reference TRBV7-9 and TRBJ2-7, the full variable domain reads DTGVSQNPRHKITKRGQNVTFRCDPISEHNRLYWYRQTLGQGPEFLTYFQNEAQLEKSRLLSDRFSAERPKGSFSTLEIQRTEQGDSAMYLCASSRDRISSYEQYFGPGTRLTVT.

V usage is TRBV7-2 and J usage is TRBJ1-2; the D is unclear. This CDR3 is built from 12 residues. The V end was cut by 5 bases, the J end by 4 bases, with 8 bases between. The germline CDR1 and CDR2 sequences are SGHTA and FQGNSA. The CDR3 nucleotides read TGTGCCAGCAGCCCACCGATCTATGGCTACACCTTC. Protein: CASSPPIYGYTF.

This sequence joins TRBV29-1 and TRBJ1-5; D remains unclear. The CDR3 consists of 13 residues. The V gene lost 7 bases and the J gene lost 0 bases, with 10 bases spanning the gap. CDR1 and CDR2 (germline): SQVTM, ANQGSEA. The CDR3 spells CSAAADSNQPQHF. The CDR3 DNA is TGCAGCGCTGCGGCGGATAGCAATCAGCCCCAGCATTTT.

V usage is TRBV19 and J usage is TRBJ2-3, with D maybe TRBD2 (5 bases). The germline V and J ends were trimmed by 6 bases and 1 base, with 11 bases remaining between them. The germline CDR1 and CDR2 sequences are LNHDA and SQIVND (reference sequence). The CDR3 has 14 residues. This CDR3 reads CASRARAGTDTQYF. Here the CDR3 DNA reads TGTGCCAGTAGGGCGCGGGCCGGCACAGATACGCAGTATTTT.

CDR3: CAISERPREDTEAFF. For the CDR3, the DNA is TGTGCCATCAGTGAAAGGCCCCGGGAGGACACTGAAGCTTTCTTT. V usage is TRBV10-3 and J usage is TRBJ1-1; the D is unclear. In germline, CDR1 is ENHRY, CDR2 SYGVKD. Trimming cost V 3 bases and J 3 bases, with 14 bases left between them. This CDR3 has 15 residues.

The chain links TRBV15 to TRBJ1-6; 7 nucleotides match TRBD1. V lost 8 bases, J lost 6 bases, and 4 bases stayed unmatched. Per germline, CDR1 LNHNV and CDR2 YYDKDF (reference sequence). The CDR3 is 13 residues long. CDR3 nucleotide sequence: TGTGCCACCTCAGACAGGGCTAATTCACCCCTCCACTTT. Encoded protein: CATSDRANSPLHF. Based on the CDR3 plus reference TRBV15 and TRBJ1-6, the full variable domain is DAMVIQNPRYQVTQFGKPVTLSCSQTLNHNVMYWYQQKSSQAPKLLFHYYDKDFNNEADTPDNFQSRRPNTSFCFLDIRSPGLGDTAMYLCATSDRANSPLHFGNGTRLTVT.

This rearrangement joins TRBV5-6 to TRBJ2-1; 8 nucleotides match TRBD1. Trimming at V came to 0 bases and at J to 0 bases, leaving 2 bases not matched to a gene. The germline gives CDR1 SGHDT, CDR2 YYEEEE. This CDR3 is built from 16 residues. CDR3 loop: CASSLGQGSSYNEQFF. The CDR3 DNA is TGTGCCAGCAGCTTGGGACAGGGGAGCTCCTACAATGAGCAGTTCTTC.

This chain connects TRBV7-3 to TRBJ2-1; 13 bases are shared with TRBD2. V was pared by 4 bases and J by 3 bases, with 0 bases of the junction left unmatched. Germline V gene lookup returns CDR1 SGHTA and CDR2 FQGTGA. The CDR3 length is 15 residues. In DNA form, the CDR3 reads TGTGCCAGCAGCTGGACTAGCGGGGGCTACAATGAGCAGTTCTTC. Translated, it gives CASSWTSGGYNEQFF.

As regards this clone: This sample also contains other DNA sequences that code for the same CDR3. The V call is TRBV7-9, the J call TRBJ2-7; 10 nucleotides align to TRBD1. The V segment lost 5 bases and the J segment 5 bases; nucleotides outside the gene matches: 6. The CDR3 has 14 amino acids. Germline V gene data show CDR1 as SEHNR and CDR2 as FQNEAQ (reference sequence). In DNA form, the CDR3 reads TGTGCCAGCAGCCCGGGACAGGGGTCCCACGAGCAGTACTTC. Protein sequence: CASSPGQGSHEQYF.

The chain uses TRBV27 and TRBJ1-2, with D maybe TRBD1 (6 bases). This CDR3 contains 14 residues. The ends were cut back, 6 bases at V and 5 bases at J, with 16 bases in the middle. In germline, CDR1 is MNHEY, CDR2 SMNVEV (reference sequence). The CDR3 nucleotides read TGTGCCAGCAGCCGTGACAGGCCTCCGTATGGCTACACCTTC. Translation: CASSRDRPPYGYTF.

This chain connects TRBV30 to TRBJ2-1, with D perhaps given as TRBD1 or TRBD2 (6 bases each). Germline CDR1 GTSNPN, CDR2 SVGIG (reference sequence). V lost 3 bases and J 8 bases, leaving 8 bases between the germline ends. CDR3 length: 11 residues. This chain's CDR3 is CAWRGGHEQFF. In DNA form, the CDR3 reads TGTGCCTGGAGGGGGGGCCATGAGCAGTTCTTC.